Below, 13 T cell receptor beta chains from the same sample are listed, as sequenced in a study of cytomegalovirus exposure and HLA in healthy donors. PCR employed 60 Vbeta and 13 Jbeta primers. Some clones are missing from TCRdb's copy, which holds only in-frame ones; the method was immunoSEQ multiplex PCR. Of approximately 170,000 clones in the sample, over 70% were seen once. The source material was PBMCs. Every receptor here comes from a man in his forties or fifties in good health and CMV-seropositive.

The CDR3 nucleotides are TGTGCCAGCGCACAGGGGGCGCAATTAACTGGGGCCAACGTCCTGACTTTC. It is translated as CASAQGAQLTGANVLTF. The V call is TRBV11-2, the J call TRBJ2-6, with TRBD1 identical over 9 bases. CDR1 and CDR2 (germline): SGHAT, FQNNGV. The CDR3 has 17 amino acids. Trimming cost V 8 bases and J 2 bases; bases outside gene matches: 10.

CDR3 nucleotides: TGTGCCTGCTCCCCGATTGCTTCCGGAGAGACCCAGTACTTC. Translated, it gives CACSPIASGETQYF. The J gene is TRBJ2-5, the V gene TRBV30; no clear D gene. This CDR3 region has 14 residues. Trimming stripped 6 bases from V and 4 bases from J, with 18 bases between. Germline V gene data show CDR1 as GTSNPN and CDR2 as SVGIG (reference sequence).

The genes are TRBV19 and TRBJ1-3, with D possibly matching TRBD1 (6 bases). From germline, CDR1 is LNHDA and CDR2 SQIVND (reference sequence). The CDR3 runs to 15 residues. V was trimmed by 5 bases and J by 0 bases, leaving 11 bases between them. This chain's CDR3 is CASSLGAFSGNTIYF. The CDR3 DNA reads as TGTGCCAGTAGTCTGGGGGCCTTCTCTGGAAACACCATATATTTT.

The CDR3 DNA is TGTGCCACCCTCCAAAGCAACCCTTTTTCCTACGAGCAGTACTTC. Residues: CATLQSNPFSYEQYF. This chain uses TRBV2 with TRBJ2-7; D is unresolved. Trimming removed 10 bases at V and 1 base at J, with 20 bases between. CDR3 size: 15 residues. From germline, CDR1 is SNHLY and CDR2 FYNNEI. Full variable domain (missing parts from reference TRBV2 and TRBJ2-7): EPEVTQTPSHQVTQMGQEVILRCVPISNHLYFYWYRQILGQKVEFLVSFYNNEISEKSEIFDDQFSVERPDGSNFTLKIRSTKLEDSAMYFCATLQSNPFSYEQYFGPGTRLTVT.

The chain recombines TRBV6-5 with TRBJ2-3; 8 nucleotides match TRBD2. Unmatched junction bases numbered 9, after V lost 8 bases and J lost 2 bases. The CDR3 contains 15 residues. Germline loops: CDR1 MNHEY, CDR2 SVGAGI. CDR3 sequence (DNA): TGTGCCAGCGGAGACGGGGGGGTCCCCACAGATACGCAGTATTTT. Translating it yields CASGDGGVPTDTQYF.

This chain joins TRBV5-4 and TRBJ1-1; a possible D gene is TRBD1 (5 bases). Trimming shortened V by 2 bases and J by 1 base, and 12 bases separated the two germline ends. The germline CDR1 and CDR2 sequences are SGHNT and YYREEE (reference sequence). CDR3 size: 15 residues. The CDR3 bases are TGTGCCAGCAGCTTCCTAGACAGAGCGAACACTGAAGCTTTCTTT. It codes for CASSFLDRANTEAFF.

V is TRBV6-1 and J is TRBJ2-7, with TRBD1 matching 7 bases. Germline V gene lookup returns CDR1 MNHNS and CDR2 SASEGT. Trimming removed 11 bases from V and 2 bases from J; junction bases left unmatched: 3. CDR3 length: 11 amino acids. The CDR3 coding sequence is TGTGCCCACGGGACAGCCTACGAGCAGTACTTC. As protein: CAHGTAYEQYF.

The CDR3 loop reads CASSLGGVSYNEQFF. The CDR3 bases are TGCGCCAGCAGCTTGGGGGGGGTTTCCTACAATGAGCAGTTCTTC. The chain uses TRBV5-1 and TRBJ2-1; D possibly corresponds to TRBD2 (6 bases). V was cut by 0 bases and J by 1 base, with 8 bases left in between. Germline assignment: CDR1 SGHRS and CDR2 YFSETQ. The length of the CDR3 is 15 residues. Full variable domain (missing parts from reference TRBV5-1 and TRBJ2-1): KAGVTQTPRYLIKTRGQQVTLSCSPISGHRSVSWYQQTPGQGLQFLFEYFSETQRNKGNFPGRFSGRQFSNSRSEMNVSTLELGDSALYLCASSLGGVSYNEQFFGPGTRLTVL.

The chain couples TRBV20-1 to TRBJ2-7; the D is unclear. This CDR3 region has 11 residues. V was clipped by 5 bases and J by 7 bases, with 12 bases between them. CDR1 DFQATT and CDR2 SNEGSKA come from the germline V gene (reference sequence). The CDR3 loop is CSAAPGKEQYF. CDR3 DNA: TGCAGTGCTGCCCCGGGTAAAGAGCAGTACTTC.

This clone was counted a few times. V gene TRBV28 combines with J gene TRBJ1-2; maybe TRBD1 (5 bases). The CDR3 length is 13 residues. Trimming left V 6 bases short and J 3 bases short, with 11 bases between. Germline V CDR1 and CDR2: MDHEN, SYDVKM. Here the CDR3 reads CASRTGGDYGYTF. The CDR3 DNA reads as TGTGCCAGCAGGACGGGGGGGGACTATGGCTACACCTTC.

The CDR3: CASSSGQEGATDTQYF. The CDR3 coding sequence is TGCGCCAGCAGCTCCGGACAGGAAGGGGCCACAGATACGCAGTATTTT. This chain joins TRBV5-1 and TRBJ2-3; 7 bases fit TRBD1. There are 16 residues in the CDR3. CDR1 is SGHRS and CDR2 is YFSETQ in the germline V gene. V was pared by 3 bases and J by 2 bases, with 9 bases of the junction left unmatched.

The chain couples TRBV6-5 to TRBJ1-3; 9 bases map to TRBD1. The CDR3 runs 15 residues. The germline gives CDR1 MNHEY, CDR2 SVGAGI. J lost 6 bases, V lost 4 bases, and 7 bases had no gene match. The CDR3 DNA is TGTGCCAGCAGTTCTCCTCGACAGGGGGAAAACACCATATATTTT. Translated: CASSSPRQGENTIYF.

The CDR3 DNA is TGTGCCAGCAGCCCCTGGATTAGCGGGGGCCTTACGAACACCGGGGAGCTGTTTTTT. It encodes CASSPWISGGLTNTGELFF. The V and J genes are TRBV7-2 and TRBJ2-2; TRBD2 agrees at 9 bases. Trimming cost V 5 bases and J 0 bases; bases outside gene matches: 13. The V gene's germline CDR1 is SGHTA and CDR2 FQGNSA. There are 19 residues in the CDR3.